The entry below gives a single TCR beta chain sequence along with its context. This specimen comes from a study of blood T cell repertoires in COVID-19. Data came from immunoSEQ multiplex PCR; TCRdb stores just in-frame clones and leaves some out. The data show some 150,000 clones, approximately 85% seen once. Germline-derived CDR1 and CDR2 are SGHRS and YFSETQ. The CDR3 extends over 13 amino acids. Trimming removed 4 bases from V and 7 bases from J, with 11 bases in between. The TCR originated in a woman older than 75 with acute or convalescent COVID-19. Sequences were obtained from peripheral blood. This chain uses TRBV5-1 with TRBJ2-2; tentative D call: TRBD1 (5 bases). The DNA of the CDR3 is TGCGCCAGCAGCCGCCAGGGTGACGGGGAGCTGTTTTTT. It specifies CASSRQGDGELFF.